This TCR beta chain was recovered during a study of beta chain features in type 1 diabetes. Overall study findings and caveats: A moderate, significant TCRB CDR3 shortening appeared in type 1 diabetes across four CD4+ subsets.

Expressed TCRB transcripts were sequenced after all isolated RNA was converted to cDNA. Naive, central memory and regulatory T cell samples yielded about 4 million reads on average. The repertoire was sequenced with immunoSEQ multiplex PCR; TCRdb's copy has only in-frame clones and lacks some. Here the sample spans around 140,000 clones, 9% being singletons. V was clipped by 3 bases and J by 3 bases; unmatched bases: 7. CDR3 length equals 14 residues. The germline V gene has CDR1 GTSNPN and CDR2 SVGIG (reference sequence). There are a few counts of this clone. Its antigen remains unidentified. What was sequenced was central memory CD4+ T cells from blood. This receptor was taken from a young man with type 1 diabetes. The genes are TRBV30 and TRBJ1-2; 7 bases align to TRBD1. The DNA of the CDR3 is TGTGCCTGGAGCCTCACAGGGGCCGACTATGGCTACACCTTC. Its protein is CAWSLTGADYGYTF.